This entry lists 29 T cell receptor beta chains sequenced from one sample in a study of quantifying T cell responses using KT2 cells. Study-level information: TCR alpha and beta constant-region primers primed reverse transcription of RNA.

The cDNA 3' end received a ligated oligonucleotide with a UMI. An equimolar mix of RC1.1 and RC1.2 primed the beta chain across TRBC1 and TRBC2. TCRdb used MiXCR to reprocess the UMI-ligation and nested PCR reads, holding one entry per CDR3 protein. Of fewer than 45,000 distinct CDR3 sequences listed, more than 15% are singletons. Sequences were obtained from PBMCs spiked with cells of the T cell clone KT2. These receptors were taken from a human donor.

This chain links TRBV11-2 with TRBJ2-1; TRBD2 agrees at 13 bases. The CDR3 is made up of 15 amino acids. V shed 2 bases and J 6 bases; nucleotides not matched to a gene: 1. Germline assignment: CDR1 SGHAT and CDR2 FQNNGV. The CDR3 nucleotides are TGTGCCAGCAGCTTAACTAGCGGGAGGGCCAATGAGCAGTTCTTC. This encodes CASSLTSGRANEQFF.

This clonotype was seen a few times. CDR3 in amino acids: CASTQRAGVGYEQYF. The CDR3 region has the DNA TGTGCCAGCACCCAAAGGGCGGGAGTGGGGTACGAGCAGTACTTC. The chain employs TRBV6-5 and TRBJ2-7; 7 bases align to TRBD2. This CDR3 spans 15 amino acids. The trim removed 7 bases at V and 4 bases at J, leaving 13 bases unmatched. From germline, CDR1 is MNHEY and CDR2 SVGAGI.

This clonotype was picked up a small number of times. The J gene is TRBJ2-7, the V gene TRBV29-1; either TRBD1 or TRBD2 may fit D (6 bases each). CDR1 is SQVTM, CDR2 ANQGSEA, per germline. The CDR3 has 16 residues. Trimming cost V 3 bases and J 0 bases, with 18 bases left between them. In DNA form, the CDR3 reads TGCAGCGTTGATCTCGGGGGCGCTAAGAGCTCCTACGAGCAGTACTTC. It specifies CSVDLGGAKSSYEQYF.

V usage is TRBV7-8 and J usage is TRBJ2-3; D possibly corresponds to TRBD1 (6 bases). V lost 6 bases, J lost 5 bases, and 21 bases lay in between. The CDR3 spans 16 residues. Germline CDR1 is SGHVS and CDR2 is FQNEAQ. The CDR3 coding sequence is TGTGCCAGCAGGGAGAGGGGGAAACTCCAGGTAGATACGCAGTATTTT. This gives the protein CASRERGKLQVDTQYF.

V usage is TRBV27 and J usage is TRBJ1-2; perhaps TRBD1 as D (5 bases). With 8 bases removed from V and 0 bases from J, the gap between germline ends came to 16 bases. CDR1 is MNHEY and CDR2 is SMNVEV in the germline V gene (reference sequence). The CDR3 runs 15 residues. This chain's CDR3 is CASAPWQGANYGYTF. The CDR3 DNA reads as TGTGCCAGCGCCCCATGGCAGGGAGCTAACTATGGCTACACCTTC.

The chain is built from TRBV7-9 and TRBJ1-2, with no clear D. The germline V and J ends were trimmed by 3 bases and 2 bases, with 10 bases remaining between them. This CDR3 has 14 amino acids. Germline assignment: CDR1 SEHNR and CDR2 FQNEAQ (reference sequence). CDR3 residues: CASSFPRPNYGYTF. CDR3 DNA sequence: TGTGCCAGCAGCTTTCCCCGCCCGAACTATGGCTACACCTTC.

This clonotype was counted many times. V usage is TRBV20-1 and J usage is TRBJ2-2; the D call may be TRBD1 or TRBD2 (6 bases each). Germline V lookup: CDR1 DFQATT, CDR2 SNEGSKA (reference sequence). This CDR3 is 17 amino acids long. V gave up 5 bases and J gave up 5 bases, with 24 bases separating them. CDR3 bases: TGCAGTGCTCCCAGACCGGGGGCCGACTCAGGGACCGGGGAGCTGTTTTTT. Amino acid sequence: CSAPRPGADSGTGELFF.

This chain links TRBV2 with TRBJ1-5; a possible D gene is TRBD1 (5 bases). Germline V CDR1 and CDR2: SNHLY, FYNNEI. V was clipped by 6 bases and J by 1 base, with 7 bases between them. This CDR3 is built from 13 residues. The CDR3 reads CASRGTSNQPQHF. The CDR3 DNA is TGTGCCAGCAGAGGGACGAGCAATCAGCCCCAGCATTTT. The full variable domain, completed using reference TRBV2 and TRBJ1-5, is EPEVTQTPSHQVTQMGQEVILRCVPISNHLYFYWYRQILGQKVEFLVSFYNNEISEKSEIFDDQFSVERPDGSNFTLKIRSTKLEDSAMYFCASRGTSNQPQHFGDGTRLSIL.

This clonotype was found a few times. The chain combines TRBV5-1 with TRBJ2-1, with a tentative D call TRBD2 (5 bases). CDR1 and CDR2 from the germline V gene are SGHRS and YFSETQ. This CDR3 contains 13 residues. V gave up 0 bases and J gave up 8 bases, with 9 bases separating them. In DNA, the CDR3 is TGCGCCAGCAGCTTGGTAGGGCGGGATGAGCAGTTCTTC. It specifies CASSLVGRDEQFF.

This clonotype was found a few times. The V and J genes are TRBV7-2 and TRBJ2-7, with D hard to call. CDR1 is SGHTA and CDR2 is FQGNSA in the germline V gene. V lost 1 base, J lost 2 bases, and 12 bases lay in between. The CDR3 length is 15 residues. The CDR3 loop is CASSLGVADTYEQYF. The CDR3 nucleotides are TGTGCCAGCAGCTTAGGAGTAGCTGATACCTACGAGCAGTACTTC.

The CDR3 DNA reads as TGTGCCAGCAGCTTATCAGGGGCGTTCGGACCAGAGACCCAGTACTTC. Amino acids: CASSLSGAFGPETQYF. The chain uses TRBV7-9 and TRBJ2-5, with a possible D match to TRBD1 (6 bases). Per the germline V gene, CDR1 is SEHNR and CDR2 is FQNEAQ (reference sequence). Trimming cost V 2 bases and J 4 bases, with 17 bases left between them. The CDR3 runs 16 residues. The full variable domain, in which reference TRBV7-9 and TRBJ2-5 provide the parts outside the CDR3, is DTGVSQNPRHKITKRGQNVTFRCDPISEHNRLYWYRQTLGQGPEFLTYFQNEAQLEKSRLLSDRFSAERPKGSFSTLEIQRTEQGDSAMYLCASSLSGAFGPETQYFGPGTRLLVL.

The V gene is TRBV4-3, the J gene TRBJ2-2, with 8 bases aligning to TRBD2. Unmatched junction bases numbered 0, after V lost 3 bases and J lost 0 bases. In germline, CDR1 is LGHNA, CDR2 YSLEER. The CDR3 has 15 residues. The CDR3 spells CASSQGLANTGELFF. The CDR3 DNA sequence: TGCGCCAGCAGCCAGGGACTAGCGAACACCGGGGAGCTGTTTTTT.

V usage is TRBV6-2 or TRBV6-3 and J usage is TRBJ2-2, with D tentatively TRBD2 (5 bases). This CDR3 has 16 amino acids. Trimming removed 2 bases from V and 4 bases from J, with 14 bases in between. Germline V gives CDR1 MNHEY, CDR2 SVGEGT. CDR3 residues: CASSYRRRWGTGELFF. The CDR3 DNA follows: TGTGCCAGCAGTTACCGGAGGAGGTGGGGCACCGGGGAGCTGTTTTTT.

This clonotype was seen a few times. This chain links TRBV28 with TRBJ1-2, with D unresolved. The CDR3 extends over 13 amino acids. Trimming removed 5 bases at V and 4 bases at J, with 11 bases between. CDR1 is MDHEN, CDR2 SYDVKM, per germline. CDR3 coding DNA: TGTGCCAGCAGTATATACACCAGCTATGGCTACACCTTC. Its translation: CASSIYTSYGYTF.

This clonotype was counted a few times. This chain joins TRBV2 and TRBJ2-5, with 7 bases fitting TRBD2. This CDR3 spans 13 amino acids. The V gene end was trimmed by 9 bases and the J gene end by 7 bases; junction bases not matched to a gene: 11. In germline, CDR1 is SNHLY, CDR2 FYNNEI. For the CDR3, the DNA is TGTGCCAGTGCAGCGGGGCCGGCGAGGACCCAGTACTTC. Translation: CASAAGPARTQYF.

The rearrangement uses TRBV2 and TRBJ2-5, with 8 bases aligning to TRBD2. The V and J ends lost 8 bases and 5 bases, in that order; junction bases with no gene match: 25. Per the germline V gene, CDR1 is SNHLY and CDR2 is FYNNEI. The CDR3 is 19 residues long. CDR3 region: CASAWGLAGEVSPVETQYF. CDR3 coding DNA: TGTGCCAGCGCCTGGGGGCTAGCGGGCGAAGTCTCTCCTGTGGAGACCCAGTACTTC. The complete variable domain, with remaining parts taken from reference TRBV2 and TRBJ2-5, reads EPEVTQTPSHQVTQMGQEVILRCVPISNHLYFYWYRQILGQKVEFLVSFYNNEISEKSEIFDDQFSVERPDGSNFTLKIRSTKLEDSAMYFCASAWGLAGEVSPVETQYFGPGTRLLVL.

J is TRBJ2-7 and V is TRBV13; 9 bases line up with TRBD2. With V trimmed by 5 bases and J by 1 base, 6 bases remained unmatched. Looked up from germline, CDR1 is PRHDT and CDR2 is FYEKMQ (reference sequence). The CDR3 is 15 residues long. CDR3 DNA sequence: TGTGCCAGCAGCAAGACTAGCGGTGAGTCCTACGAGCAGTACTTC. This gives the protein CASSKTSGESYEQYF.

The chain uses TRBV6-2 or TRBV6-3 and TRBJ1-1, with D tentatively TRBD1 (5 bases). V gave up 4 bases and J gave up 1 base, with 16 bases separating them. In germline, CDR1 is MNHEY, CDR2 SVGEGT. The length of the CDR3 is 16 residues. CDR3 nucleotides: TGTGCCAGCAGTTCCGTGCCGGGACGAAAGAACACTGAAGCTTTCTTT. This gives the protein CASSSVPGRKNTEAFF.

The sample holds many counts of this clonotype. The V call is TRBV20-1, the J call TRBJ2-7; a weak D match, TRBD2 (5 bases). The V end lost 1 base, the J end lost 2 bases, and 12 bases lay between the germline ends. The CDR3 sequence is 14 residues long. Germline loops: CDR1 DFQATT, CDR2 SNEGSKA (reference sequence). CDR3 nucleotide sequence: TGCAGTGCTAGAGTAGGAGCGGATCCCTACGAGCAGTACTTC. Its translation: CSARVGADPYEQYF.

The chain is built from TRBV23-1 and TRBJ2-1, with 8 nucleotides matching TRBD2. TRBV23-1 qualifies as an ORF whose function is uncertain. This CDR3 spans 19 amino acids. V lost 0 bases and J lost 9; bases outside the gene matches: 19. CDR3 protein: CASSQSSPGGAVPFGEQFF. Written as DNA, the CDR3 is TGCGCCAGCAGTCAATCGAGCCCCGGGGGGGCAGTCCCCTTCGGTGAGCAGTTCTTC.

The chain carries TRBV4-3 and TRBJ2-7; no clear D. V was pared by 3 bases and J by 5 bases, with 11 bases between. The CDR3 loop spans 13 amino acids. The germline V gene encodes CDR1 LGHNA and CDR2 YSLEER. The CDR3 nucleotides are TGCGCCAGCAGCCAGGAAATTAGTCACGAGCAGTACTTC. Its protein product is CASSQEISHEQYF.

This chain uses TRBV9 with TRBJ2-1; 9 positions match TRBD2. Germline V gene lookup returns CDR1 SGDLS and CDR2 YYNGEE. The CDR3 is 14 residues long. V was pared by 5 bases and J by 5 bases, with 5 bases of the junction left unmatched. The CDR3 DNA sequence: TGTGCCAGCAGGGCTAGCGGGAACGACAATGAGCAGTTCTTC. This gives the protein CASRASGNDNEQFF.

This sequence joins TRBV2 and TRBJ2-5; D remains ambiguous. V gave up 5 bases and J gave up 1 base, with 11 bases separating them. Looked up from germline, CDR1 is SNHLY and CDR2 is FYNNEI. The CDR3 sequence is 14 residues long. The CDR3 bases are TGTGCCAGCAGTAAGATTTCCATCCAAGAGACCCAGTACTTC. This encodes CASSKISIQETQYF.

This chain uses TRBV27 with TRBJ2-1; D may be TRBD1 (5 bases). Germline loops: CDR1 MNHEY, CDR2 SMNVEV (reference sequence). Trimming removed 1 base from V and 2 bases from J, with 12 bases in between. There are 16 residues in the CDR3. The CDR3 here is CASSLWGRVTYNEQFF. CDR3 nucleotides: TGTGCCAGCAGTTTATGGGGCAGGGTGACCTACAATGAGCAGTTCTTC.

This clonotype has just a few counts. The chain is built from TRBV5-5 and TRBJ2-1; no clear D. In germline, CDR1 is SGHKS, CDR2 YYEKEE (reference sequence). The V end lost 0 bases, the J end lost 0 bases, and 7 bases lay between the germline ends. CDR3 length equals 15 residues. CDR3 in amino acids: CASSLDGVSYNEQFF. In DNA form, the CDR3 reads TGTGCCAGCAGCTTGGATGGCGTCTCCTACAATGAGCAGTTCTTC.

This clonotype turned up a few times. This chain joins TRBV5-1 and TRBJ2-1; 8 bases are a match to TRBD2. CDR3 length: 17 residues. V trimming: 0 bases; J trimming: 7 bases; junction bases outside the gene matches: 12. CDR1 and CDR2 (germline): SGHRS, YFSETQ. CDR3 DNA: TGCGCCAGCAGCTTGGGCTTAGCGGGAAGGAATCATAATGAGCAGTTCTTC. It codes for CASSLGLAGRNHNEQFF.

This clonotype appeared a few times. The rearrangement links TRBV11-2 to TRBJ2-2, with D perhaps being TRBD1 or TRBD2 (7 bases each). Trimming shortened V by 5 bases and J by 6 bases, and 22 bases separated the two germline ends. The CDR3 has 17 residues. The V gene's germline CDR1 is SGHAT and CDR2 FQNNGV. The CDR3 nucleotides read TGTGCCAGCAGCGCCCGATCGACAGGGACTAACGCCGGGGAGCTGTTTTTT. Protein sequence: CASSARSTGTNAGELFF.

V is TRBV10-2 and J is TRBJ2-7; 9 bases map to TRBD1. In germline, CDR1 is WSHSY, CDR2 SAAADI. CDR3 length equals 14 residues. V was pared by 3 bases and J by 6 bases, with 6 bases of the junction left unmatched. DNA of the CDR3: TGCGCCAGCAGTGACGCCGGGACAGGGTCCGAGCAGTACTTC. It translates to CASSDAGTGSEQYF.

This clonotype was detected many times. The chain joins TRBV6-6 to TRBJ2-3, with TRBD2 identical over 13 bases. The CDR3 spans 17 residues. From germline, CDR1 is MNHNY and CDR2 SVGAGI (reference sequence). V dropped 6 bases and J dropped 1; count of bases not matched to a gene: 7. DNA for the CDR3: TGTGCCAGCAGGTGGACTAGCGGGAGTCCCCGCACAGATACGCAGTATTTT. Translated: CASRWTSGSPRTDTQYF.